This T cell receptor (beta chain) was documented in a study of T cell responses to AZD1222 COVID-19 vaccine. At the level of the study: Pooled together were second doses at about 4 or about 12 weeks. Points from the study as a whole: Baseline antibody screening turned up just a handful of seropositive AZD1222 recipients. Sampling captured repertoires only after the peak T cell response.

Some clones are missing from TCRdb's copy, which holds only in-frame ones; the method was immunoSEQ multiplex PCR. The sample includes 100,000 to 150,000 clones, 70% to 90% of them seen just once. Trimming pared 2 bases from V and 0 bases from J, leaving 12 bases between. The germline gives CDR1 SGHRS, CDR2 YFSETQ. The CDR3 length is 15 residues. On this clone itself: The antigen remains undetermined.

The TCR originated in an adult in good health. V is TRBV5-1 and J is TRBJ2-7; D is tentatively TRBD1 or TRBD2 (5 bases each). This sample comprised peripheral blood, obtained on day 0 of AZD1222 vaccination. Written as DNA, the CDR3 is TGCGCCAGCAGCTTTGGGGACCTTAGCTCCTACGAGCAGTACTTC. Translated, it gives CASSFGDLSSYEQYF.